The source of this T cell receptor (beta chain) is a study of T cells after yellow fever vaccination. The 5'RACE template-switching step produced TCR cDNA and added a universal primer site and UMIs. One entry per CDR3 protein results from TCRdb running MiXCR on the 5' RACE reads. Of around 500,000 distinct CDR3 sequences in the sample, around a fifth were seen once. Study-level results: Once the booster was given, most primary-vaccination clones reappeared, at 95% to 98% for CD4 and roughly 86% for CD8.

Points on this clonotype: The antigen is unknown.

V lost 10 bases to trimming and J lost 4 bases; unmatched junction nucleotides: 8. The CDR3 consists of 14 residues. Per germline, CDR1 PRHDT and CDR2 FYEKMQ (reference sequence). The receptor was isolated from a man aged 18 to 30 who received the YFV17D yellow fever vaccine. The chain combines TRBV13 with TRBJ2-3; the match to TRBD2 covers 10 bases. This sample comprised PBMCs, obtained about 21 days after the first yellow fever vaccination. The CDR3 DNA sequence: TGTGCCACCAAGCGGGGGGGCCTCCCAGATACGCAGTATTTT. It is translated as CATKRGGLPDTQYF.